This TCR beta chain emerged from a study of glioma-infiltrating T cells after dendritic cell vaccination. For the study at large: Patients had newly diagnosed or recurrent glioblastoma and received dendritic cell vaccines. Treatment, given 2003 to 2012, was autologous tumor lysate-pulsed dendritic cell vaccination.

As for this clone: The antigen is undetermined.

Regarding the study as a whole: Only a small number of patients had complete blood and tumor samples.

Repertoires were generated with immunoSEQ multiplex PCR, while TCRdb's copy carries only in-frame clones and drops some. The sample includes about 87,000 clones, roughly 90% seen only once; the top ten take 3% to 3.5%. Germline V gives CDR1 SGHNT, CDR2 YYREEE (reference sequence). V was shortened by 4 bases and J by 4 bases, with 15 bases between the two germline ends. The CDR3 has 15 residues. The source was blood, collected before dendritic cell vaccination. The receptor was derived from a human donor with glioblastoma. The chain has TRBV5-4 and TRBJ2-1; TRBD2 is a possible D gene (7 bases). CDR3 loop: CASSPRGGSYNEQFF. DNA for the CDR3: TGTGCCAGCAGCCCCAGGGGCGGGAGTTACAATGAGCAGTTCTTC.